Detailed here is one TCR beta chain. Its antigen is not known. This sample was included in a study of T cells in Graves' hyperthyroidism and ophthalmopathy. V lost 4 bases and J lost 0, with 13 bases in between. Germline CDR1 and CDR2: SGDLS and YYNGEE. CDR3 length equals 15 residues. TCR beta CDR3 sequences were amplified from RNA transcripts. Primed by the HTBI set, a first-round RT-PCR was run on the TCR CDR3. TCRdb re-called the multiplex PCR reads through MiXCR, storing one row per CDR3 protein. The table lists hundreds of thousands of distinct CDR3 sequences, less than 15% of them singletons. Whole-study findings and limits: Most expanded thyroid clonotypes above 0.001 recurred in blood.

Graves' hyperthyroidism was deemed stable given no ophthalmopathy progression within 18 months. Patients were excluded for uncontrolled infection, other autoimmune disease, pregnancy or lactation. The rearrangement links TRBV9 to TRBJ1-1; a weak D match, TRBD1 (6 bases). The sequenced sample was blood. This clonotype was obtained from a woman under 30 with Graves' hyperthyroidism. CDR3 protein: CASSIQDRLNTEAFF. In DNA, the CDR3 is TGTGCCAGCAGCATTCAGGACAGACTGAACACTGAAGCTTTCTTT.